The rows below give T cell receptor beta chains drawn from one sample of a study of beta chain features in type 1 diabetes. The table came from immunoSEQ multiplex PCR; TCRdb's copy has only in-frame clones and leaves some out. The sample shows 600,000 to 700,000 clones, under 15% of them seen only once. The source material was naive CD4+ T cells from blood. These TCRs come from a man aged 25 to 45 with type 1 diabetes. CDR3s leave out the opening cysteine and the closing phenylalanine or tryptophan. The order of the fields is D gene, J gene, clone size, V gene, CDR3 protein. The D gene is left open where the match is weak. Not all rows give a size; the values are once, few, many and, for expanded clones, a class.

.,TRBJ2-3,.,TRBV29-1,SVEGGDTQY
.,TRBJ1-3,.,TRBV29-1,SVETRLGQGAGNTIY
.,TRBJ2-3,.,TRBV6-5,ASSPWSTDTQY
.,TRBJ1-1,.,TRBV10-3,AISESSEGHTEAF
TRBD2,TRBJ2-5,.,TRBV7-2,ASSPPSGGAGKTQY
.,TRBJ2-6,.,TRBV4-2,ASSPNPGANVLT
.,TRBJ1-2,few,TRBV18,ASSPGNGYT
.,TRBJ2-7,few,TRBV6-5,ASSHTAGNYEQY
.,TRBJ1-4,few,TRBV2,ASSEQFTTNEKLF
.,TRBJ2-1,.,TRBV19,ASSIAHSGPYNEQF
TRBD2,TRBJ2-1,.,TRBV5-1,ASRAGTSGLYNEQF
.,TRBJ1-1,.,TRBV2,ASSDLGTEAF
.,TRBJ2-7,.,TRBV30,AWNLGGGSGEQY
.,TRBJ1-2,few,TRBV4-3,ASSQGANNYDGYT
TRBD2,TRBJ2-1,few,TRBV7-2,ASSPRGGGNEQF
.,TRBJ2-7,.,TRBV7-2,ASSLSYEQY
.,TRBJ2-3,.,TRBV2,ASSKGPSGTDTQY
.,TRBJ1-4,.,TRBV7-8,ASSADEGPAFNEKLF
TRBD1,TRBJ2-7,.,TRBV2,ASSGTGISYEQY
TRBD1,TRBJ2-7,.,TRBV30,ARGTGDEQY
.,TRBJ2-7,few,TRBV28,ASKRDYITAEQY
.,TRBJ2-5,few,TRBV19,ASSWDWGEMETQY
TRBD2,TRBJ2-1,few,TRBV7-2,ASRALAGVSYNEQF
.,TRBJ2-1,few,TRBV6-5,ASSSQPDSDEQF
TRBD1,TRBJ2-7,.,TRBV5-6,ASSADRVYEQY
.,TRBJ2-3,.,TRBV29-1,SVGTKSATDTQY
TRBD1,TRBJ1-6,.,TRBV7-9,ASSWDRLFNSPLH
.,TRBJ2-4,few,TRBV4-2,ASSREGGAKNIQY
TRBD1,TRBJ2-5,few,TRBV10-3,AISPTGVGETQY
.,TRBJ1-2,.,TRBV7-2,ASSLDGTVYGYT
TRBD2,TRBJ2-7,.,TRBV7-3,ASSPSSSGENYEQY
TRBD1,TRBJ2-3,once,TRBV5-1,ASIPGQGITDTQY
.,TRBJ2-2,few,TRBV28,ASTYIPGTGELF